Shown below are 23 T cell receptor beta chains from a single sample sequenced in a study of T cells in women clearing cervical HPV infection. Method: immunoSEQ multiplex PCR; TCRdb's copy keeps in-frame clones and lacks some. Its listing shows just over 20,000 clones. Sequenced material: blood buffy coat. The receptor source for this set is a woman between 18 and 75 years old with a cervical HPV16 infection that either progressed to CIN3+ or cleared (not recorded which).

Details on this clone: Read sequence stops 3 residues before the CDR3 end, and the germline J gene provides the missing end. The gene calls are TRBV11-2 and TRBJ1-4; D uncertain. Germline CDR1 SGHAT, CDR2 FQNNGV. The CDR3 has 15 amino acids. The sequenced CDR3 bases are TGTGCCAGCAGCTTAGAGCCGTCGCCGGTCTCACCA. Amino acid sequence: CASSLEPSPVSP. The whole CDR3 protein reads CASSLEPSPVSPLFF. The full variable domain, in which reference TRBV11-2 and TRBJ1-4 provide the parts outside the CDR3, is EAGVAQSPRYKIIEKRQSVAFWCNPISGHATLYWYQQILGQGPKLLIQFQNNGVVDDSQLPKDRFSAERLKGVDSTLKIQPAKLEDSAVYLCASSLEPSPVSPLFFGSGTQLSVL.

On this clone: The CDR3 extends 3 residues past the end of the read, so its final part is completed from the germline J gene. The chain combines TRBV7-8 with TRBJ1-4; weak D call: TRBD1 (6 bases). The CDR3 consists of 16 residues. Germline V gene sequence: CDR1 SGHVS, CDR2 FQNEAQ. V was shortened by 0 bases and J by 4 bases, with 12 bases between the two germline ends. This CDR3 is CASSLAGEGDNEKLFF. CDR3 DNA (partial): TGTGCCAGCAGCTTAGCTGGGGAGGGGGATAATGAAAAA. Based on the CDR3 plus reference TRBV7-8 and TRBJ1-4, the full variable domain is GAGVSQSPRYKVAKRGQDVALRCDPISGHVSLFWYQQALGQGPEFLTYFQNEAQLDKSGLPSDRFFAERPEGSVSTLKIQRTQQEDSAVYLCASSLAGEGDNEKLFFGSGTQLSVL.

As to this clone: The sequenced fragment ends 3 residues before the CDR3 boundary, so the rest is inferred from the germline J gene. V gene TRBV20-1 combines with J gene TRBJ2-2; D is uncertain. The germline CDR1 and CDR2 sequences are DFQATT and SNEGSKA (reference sequence). CDR3 length: 13 amino acids. Trimming pared 0 bases from V and 5 bases from J, leaving 7 bases between. CDR3 loop: CSARDGLTGELFF. The DNA read from the CDR3 is TGCAGTGCTAGAGATGGGCTAACCGGGGAG.

Note on this clone: The read falls 3 residues short of the CDR3 end, and the missing part is taken from the germline J gene. V gene TRBV14 combines with J gene TRBJ1-4, with D possibly matching TRBD1 (5 bases). Looked up from germline, CDR1 is SGHDN and CDR2 is FVKESK. The CDR3 totals 15 residues. The sequenced part of the CDR3 DNA is TGTGCCAGCAGCCAAGAGGGGGGTGGTAATTCACCA. Translation: CASSQEGGGNSP. The full CDR3 sequence reads CASSQEGGGNSPLFF. Full variable domain (outside the CDR3, taken from reference TRBV14 and TRBJ1-4): EAGVTQFPSHSVIEKGQTVTLRCDPISGHDNLYWYRRVMGKEIKFLLHFVKESKQDESGMPNNRFLAERTGGTYSTLKVQPAELEDSGVYFCASSQEGGGNSPLFFGSGTQLSVL.

As regards this clone: The read falls 3 residues short of the CDR3 end, and the missing part is taken from the germline J gene. The chain recombines TRBV18 with TRBJ1-4; tentatively, D is TRBD1 (5 bases). Germline CDR1 and CDR2: KGHSH and LQKENI. This CDR3 has 16 residues. The CDR3: CASSPPTFSGANVLFF. The CDR3 bases that were read are TGTGCCAGCTCACCACCCACCTTCTCTGGGGCCAACGTA. The full variable domain, in which reference TRBV18 and TRBJ1-4 provide the parts outside the CDR3, is NAGVMQNPRHLVRRRGQEARLRCSPMKGHSHVYWYRQLPEEGLKFMVYLQKENIIDESGMPKERFSAEFPKEGPSILRIQQVVRGDSAAYFCASSPPTFSGANVLFFGSGTQLSVL.

To note about this clone: The CDR3 goes on 3 residues after the read ends, and that part is filled in from the germline J gene. The chain is built from TRBV7-3 and TRBJ2-3, with 8 bases aligning to TRBD1. V was clipped by 4 bases and J by 1 base; unmatched bases: 4. Germline CDR1 is SGHTA and CDR2 is FQGTGA. The CDR3 extends over 15 amino acids. The covered CDR3 bases are TGTGCCAGCAGCTCGGGACAGGTGGGCACAGATACG. This sequence encodes CASSSGQVGTDT. The CDR3 as a whole reads CASSSGQVGTDTQYF.

The sequenced part of the CDR3 DNA is TGTGCCAGCAGTTATACGGGGGGAACTAATGAAAAA. This codes for CASSYTGGTNEK. The complete CDR3 protein is CASSYTGGTNEKLFF. This sequence joins TRBV2 and TRBJ1-4; perhaps TRBD1 as D (5 bases). The read ends 3 residues shy of where the CDR3 ends; the end is completed using the germline J gene. The CDR3 extends over 15 amino acids. V lost 5 bases to trimming and J lost 1 base, with 11 bases between them. From germline, CDR1 is SNHLY and CDR2 FYNNEI.

Regarding this clone: The identical CDR3 is also encoded by other nucleotide sequences in the sample. Partial CDR3 DNA: TGCAGTGCTAGGACAGGGATGTTCAGCAATCAGCCC. Protein: CSARTGMFSNQP. In full, the CDR3 is CSARTGMFSNQPQHF. This chain connects TRBV20-1 to TRBJ1-5; 7 nucleotides line up with TRBD1. Coverage ceases 3 residues before the CDR3 finishes, and the germline J gene fills in the end. CDR3 length: 15 amino acids. Per the germline V gene, CDR1 is DFQATT and CDR2 is SNEGSKA (reference sequence). Losses at the gene ends were 3 bases for V and 1 base for J; bases not matched to a gene: 6.

The CDR3 loop reads CASRESGGSPLFF. The part of the CDR3 DNA that was read is TGTGCCAGCCGGGAGAGCGGGGGTTCACCA. The chain is built from TRBV7-9 and TRBJ1-4; D might be TRBD1 (5 bases). The CDR3 end lies 3 residues beyond the end of the read and is filled in from the germline J gene. The V gene's germline CDR1 is SEHNR and CDR2 FQNEAQ (reference sequence). The CDR3 spans 13 residues.

A note on this clone: The CDR3 end lies 3 residues beyond the end of the read and is filled in from the germline J gene. The chain combines TRBV7-2 with TRBJ1-1; 9 bases line up with TRBD1. This CDR3 is 15 amino acids long. Germline-derived CDR1 and CDR2 are SGHTA and FQGNSA. Partial CDR3 DNA: TGTGCCAGCAGCTTTGGGACAGGGAGGGCGGGCGGA. This sequence encodes CASSFGTGRAGG. The whole CDR3 protein is CASSFGTGRAGGAFF.

On this clone itself: Coverage ceases 3 residues before the CDR3 finishes, and the germline J gene fills in the end. The rearrangement links TRBV20-1 to TRBJ2-3; D might be TRBD1 (5 bases). This CDR3 region has 12 residues. Germline V gene sequence: CDR1 DFQATT, CDR2 SNEGSKA (reference sequence). V gave up 8 bases and J gave up 5 bases, with 14 bases separating them. CDR3 DNA, as far as it was read: TGCAGTTTACAGGAAATGCAAGATACG. The encoded protein is CSLQEMQDT. The whole CDR3 protein reads CSLQEMQDTQYF.

In the case of this clone: Read coverage stops 3 residues before the CDR3 terminus; the germline J gene supplies the remainder. The rearrangement uses TRBV5-1 and TRBJ1-2; D perhaps matches TRBD1 (5 bases). There are 18 residues in the CDR3. The V end lost 2 bases, the J end lost 5 bases, and 25 bases lay between the germline ends. The germline V gene has CDR1 SGHRS and CDR2 YFSETQ. Partial CDR3 DNA: TGCGCCAGCAGCTTCTCGGGACTCCTGTTTACGGTTGGGTATGGC. This sequence encodes CASSFSGLLFTVGYG. Given in full, the CDR3 is CASSFSGLLFTVGYGYTF.

With regard to this clone: The read falls 3 residues short of the CDR3 end, and the missing part is taken from the germline J gene. V is TRBV7-9 and J is TRBJ1-2; D might be TRBD1 (6 bases). This CDR3 spans 15 amino acids. Germline CDR1 SEHNR, CDR2 FQNEAQ (reference sequence). CDR3: CASSFSGVLEEAYTF. The DNA read from the CDR3 is TGTGCCAGCAGCTTTTCAGGGGTTCTCGAAGAGGCC.

Turning to this clone: With the read ending 3 residues before the CDR3 end, the germline J gene is used to fill in that end. V usage is TRBV19 and J usage is TRBJ2-3; D is unclear. The CDR3 covers 14 residues. Germline V gene data show CDR1 as LNHDA and CDR2 as SQIVND (reference sequence). The DNA read from the CDR3 is TGTGCCAGTAGTATGGGTAGGGCTAATCAGCCG. It encodes CASSMGRANQP. The entire CDR3 is CASSMGRANQPQYF.

On this clone: The read terminates 3 residues before the CDR3 end, so the remaining end is supplied by the germline J gene. This chain uses TRBV30 with TRBJ2-2; D may be TRBD1 (5 bases). The germline gives CDR1 GTSNPN, CDR2 SVGIG (reference sequence). The CDR3 extends over 12 amino acids. Trimming removed 5 bases at V and 6 bases at J, with 10 bases between. Here the CDR3 reads CAWDPGPGELFF. CDR3 DNA, as far as it was read: TGTGCCTGGGACCCAGGGCCCGGGGAG.

As regards this clone: With the read ending 3 residues before the CDR3 end, the germline J gene is used to fill in that end. This chain uses TRBV19 with TRBJ2-2; TRBD2 aligns across 7 bases. The CDR3 consists of 16 residues. Germline V lookup: CDR1 LNHDA, CDR2 SQIVND (reference sequence). CDR3 DNA, as far as it was read: TGTGCCAGTAGTATTAAGGGAGGGGCTTCTAATGAAAAG. Protein: CASSIKGGASNEK. The CDR3 as a whole reads CASSIKGGASNEKLFF.

Comments on this clone: From the germline J gene comes the end of the CDR3, since the read stops 3 residues before it. The genes are TRBV14 and TRBJ1-4, with D possibly being TRBD1 (5 bases). The CDR3 spans 15 residues. The V and J ends lost 0 bases and 7 bases respectively, with 12 bases between them. CDR1 is SGHDN, CDR2 FVKESK, per germline. The CDR3 DNA, read in part, is TGTGCCAGCAGCCAAGATGGGGGGGGGAGTGAAAAA. Translating it yields CASSQDGGGSEK. The whole CDR3 protein reads CASSQDGGGSEKLFF.

The chain's CDR3 is CASSSSLSGGYYDYTF. The DNA read from the CDR3 is TGTGCCAGCAGCTCAAGCCTTAGCGGGGGTTACTACGAC. V gene TRBV7-3 combines with J gene TRBJ1-2; the D gene is possibly TRBD1 (5 bases). The read ends 3 residues shy of where the CDR3 ends; the end is completed using the germline J gene. This CDR3 has 16 residues. CDR1 and CDR2 (germline): SGHTA, FQGTGA.

Incomplete CDR3 DNA: TGTGCCACCGCGAGAGGTGGCAGGGCAGAGACC. This codes for CATARGGRAET. The entire CDR3 protein is CATARGGRAETQYF. The chain couples TRBV15 to TRBJ2-5; a weak D match, TRBD1 (5 bases). The read gets to within 3 residues of the CDR3 end, and the germline J gene fills in the rest. Trimming shortened V by 8 bases and J by 4 bases, and 17 bases separated the two germline ends. This CDR3 is 14 amino acids long. Germline CDR1 reads LNHNV; CDR2 reads YYDKDF (reference sequence).

CDR3 sequence reads: CAITSGNQWYTF. The sequenced CDR3 bases are TGTGCCATCACTTCAGGCAACCAGTGG. The chain combines TRBV10-3 with TRBJ1-2; D is uncertain. The read ends 3 residues early relative to the CDR3; the germline J gene fills the gap. Per the germline V gene, CDR1 is ENHRY and CDR2 is SYGVKD. The CDR3 consists of 12 residues.

As for this clone: The read terminates 3 residues ahead of where the CDR3 ends, so the germline J gene completes it. The genes are TRBV20-1 and TRBJ2-2, with 9 nucleotides matching TRBD2. Germline values: CDR1 DFQATT, CDR2 SNEGSKA (reference sequence). This CDR3 is built from 16 residues. The ends lost 0 bases at V and 3 bases at J; junction bases unmatched: 5. CDR3 loop: CSAREAERGDTGELFF. CDR3 DNA (partial): TGCAGTGCTAGAGAGGCGGAGCGGGGGGACACCGGGGAG.

As concerns this clone: The CDR3 extends 3 residues past the end of the read, so its final part is completed from the germline J gene. The chain couples TRBV5-1 to TRBJ2-7; 9 bases line up with TRBD1. The length of the CDR3 is 16 residues. From germline, CDR1 is SGHRS and CDR2 YFSETQ. V lost 4 bases and J lost 0; bases outside the gene matches: 8. The CDR3 bases that were read are TGCGCCAGCAGCGACCCCGGACAGGGGCACTCCTACGAG. It yields the protein CASSDPGQGHSYE. The whole CDR3 sequence reads CASSDPGQGHSYEQYF.

Turning to this clone: The sequence runs out 3 residues before the end of the CDR3; the remainder is reconstructed from the germline J gene. The genes are TRBV27 and TRBJ2-5, with D unclear. Germline CDR1 MNHEY, CDR2 SMNVEV (reference sequence). The CDR3 spans 13 residues. V was clipped by 6 bases and J by 0 bases, with 8 bases between them. The sequenced CDR3 bases are TGTGCCAGCAGGGTCAGGAACCAAGAGACC. Translation gives CASRVRNQET. Given in full, the CDR3 is CASRVRNQETQYF.